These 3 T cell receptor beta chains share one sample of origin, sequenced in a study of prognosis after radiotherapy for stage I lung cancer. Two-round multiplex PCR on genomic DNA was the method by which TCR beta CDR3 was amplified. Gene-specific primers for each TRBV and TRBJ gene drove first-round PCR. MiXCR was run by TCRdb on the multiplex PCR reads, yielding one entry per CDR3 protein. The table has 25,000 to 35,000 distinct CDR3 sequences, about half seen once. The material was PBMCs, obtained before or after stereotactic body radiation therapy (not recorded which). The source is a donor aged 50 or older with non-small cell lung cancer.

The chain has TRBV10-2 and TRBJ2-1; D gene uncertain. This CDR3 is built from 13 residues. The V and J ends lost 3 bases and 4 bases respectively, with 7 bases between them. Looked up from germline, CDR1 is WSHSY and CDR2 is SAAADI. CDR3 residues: CASSESVYNEQFF. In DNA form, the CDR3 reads TGCGCCAGCAGTGAATCCGTGTACAATGAGCAGTTCTTC.

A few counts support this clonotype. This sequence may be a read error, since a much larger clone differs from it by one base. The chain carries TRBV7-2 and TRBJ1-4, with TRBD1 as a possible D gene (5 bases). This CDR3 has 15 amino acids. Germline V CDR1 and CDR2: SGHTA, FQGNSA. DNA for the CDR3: TGTGCCAGCAGCGACACCAGGGCGGGTGACGAAAAACTGTCTTTT. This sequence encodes CASSDTRAGDEKLSF. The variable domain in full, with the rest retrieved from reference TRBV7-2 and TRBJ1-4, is GAGVSQSPSNKVTEKGKDVELRCDPISGHTALYWYRQSLGQGLEFLIYFQGNSAPDKSGLPSDRFSAERTGGSVSTLTIQRTQQEDSAVYLCASSDTRAGDEKLSFGSGTQLSVL.

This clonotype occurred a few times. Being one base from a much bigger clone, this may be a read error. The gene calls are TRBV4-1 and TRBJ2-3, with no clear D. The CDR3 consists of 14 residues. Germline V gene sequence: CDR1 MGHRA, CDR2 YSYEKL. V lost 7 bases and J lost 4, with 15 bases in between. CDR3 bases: TGCGCCAGCATCCATCCGCGGTCCGCAGATACGCAGTATTTT. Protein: CASIHPRSADTQYF.